Below are 4 T cell receptor beta chains sequenced from a single sample in a study of shared clonotypes between healthy human individuals. Libraries were prepared by immunoSEQ multiplex PCR; TCRdb keeps only in-frame clonotypes and omits some of them. The table records around 100,000 clones, just over 65% of them present only once. Input material: memory CD8+ T cells sorted from blood. Indicated subset: CD45RO+ cells pooled with CCR7-negative TemRA cells. Receptor source: a woman in her thirties in good health.

The genes are TRBV12-5 and TRBJ1-5; 7 bases agree with TRBD1. The germline CDR1 and CDR2 sequences are LGHNT and FRNRAP. V trimming: 5 bases; J trimming: 6 bases; junction bases outside the gene matches: 7. The CDR3 covers 14 residues. The CDR3 DNA follows: TGTGCTAGTGGTCCACCCACAGGGGCTCAGCCCCAGCATTTT. Encoded protein: CASGPPTGAQPQHF.

The V gene is TRBV4-1, the J gene TRBJ1-3; a possible D gene is TRBD1 (6 bases). Germline-derived CDR1 and CDR2 are MGHRA and YSYEKL. V gave up 1 base and J gave up 0 bases, with 10 bases separating them. This CDR3 has 16 residues. CDR3 coding DNA: TGCGCCAGCAGCCAAGTGGGGACAAACTCTGGAAACACCATATATTTT. Its protein product is CASSQVGTNSGNTIYF.

The gene calls are TRBV10-1 and TRBJ2-7; TRBD2 matches at 13 bases. V shed 2 bases and J 3 bases; nucleotides not matched to a gene: 4. Germline assignment: CDR1 WNHNN and CDR2 SYGVQD (reference sequence). The CDR3 contains 16 residues. CDR3 nucleotides: TGCGCCAGCAGTGAGACCGGACTAGCGGGAGTCTACGAGCAGTACTTC. Translated, it gives CASSETGLAGVYEQYF.

This chain joins TRBV28 and TRBJ1-5; weak D call: TRBD1 (5 bases). Per germline, CDR1 MDHEN and CDR2 SYDVKM. V shed 6 bases and J shed 1 base, with 7 bases lying between them. CDR3 length: 13 amino acids. In nucleotides, the CDR3 is TGTGCCAGCAGAGAGGGGAGCAATCAGCCCCAGCATTTT. Its translation: CASREGSNQPQHF. The full variable domain, in which reference TRBV28 and TRBJ1-5 provide the parts outside the CDR3, is DVKVTQSSRYLVKRTGEKVFLECVQDMDHENMFWYRQDPGLGLRLIYFSYDVKMKEKGDIPEGYSVSREKKERFSLILESASTNQTSMYLCASREGSNQPQHFGDGTRLSIL.